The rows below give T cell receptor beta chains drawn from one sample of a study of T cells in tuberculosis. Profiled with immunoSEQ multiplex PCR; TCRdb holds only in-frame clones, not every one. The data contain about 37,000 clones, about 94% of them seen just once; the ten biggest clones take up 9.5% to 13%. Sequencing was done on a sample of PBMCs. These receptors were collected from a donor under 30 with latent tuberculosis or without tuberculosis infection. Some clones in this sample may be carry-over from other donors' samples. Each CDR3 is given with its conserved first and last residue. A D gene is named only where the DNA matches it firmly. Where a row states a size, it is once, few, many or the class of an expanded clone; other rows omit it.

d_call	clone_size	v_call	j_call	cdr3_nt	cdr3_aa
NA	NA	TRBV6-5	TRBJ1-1	TGTGCCAGCAGTTTTTGGGGAGTCAATGAAGCTTTCTTT	CASSFWGVNEAFF
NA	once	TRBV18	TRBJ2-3	TGTGCCAGCTCACCACGGGAGGATACGCAGTATTTT	CASSPREDTQYF
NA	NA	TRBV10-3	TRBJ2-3	TGTGCCATCAGTGAGACAGGGGAGGTCTCCGCAGATACGCAGTATTTT	CAISETGEVSADTQYF
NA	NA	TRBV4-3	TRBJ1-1	TGCGCCAGCAGCCAAGATTTGGGAGGCAGTTATATGAACACTGAAGCTTTCTTT	CASSQDLGGSYMNTEAFF
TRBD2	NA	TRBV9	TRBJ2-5	TGTGCCAGCAGCGTAGGAGGACTAGCGGGGGAGACCCAGTACTTC	CASSVGGLAGETQYF
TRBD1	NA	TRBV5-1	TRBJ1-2	TGCGCCAGCAGCTTCACAGGGGGCCCCAACTATGGCTACACCTTC	CASSFTGGPNYGYTF
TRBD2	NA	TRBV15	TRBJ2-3	TGTGCCACCAGCAGAGGTAGCGGGGGGGGAGATACGCAGTATTTT	CATSRGSGGGDTQYF
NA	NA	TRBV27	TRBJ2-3	TGTGCCAGCAGTCCATCTAGCCCCACAGATACGCAGTATTTT	CASSPSSPTDTQYF
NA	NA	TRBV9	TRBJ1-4	TGTGCCAGCAGCCCAGCAGGGATGGCTGAAAAACTGTTTTTT	CASSPAGMAEKLFF
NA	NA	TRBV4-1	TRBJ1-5	TGCGCCAGCAGCCAAGTTTCGGTTTTCGGACAGCAAAATCAGCCCCAGCATTTT	CASSQVSVFGQQNQPQHF
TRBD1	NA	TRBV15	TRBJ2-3	TGTGCCACCAGCACGACAGGGGGTGGCAATCAGCCCCAGTATTTT	CATSTTGGGNQPQYF
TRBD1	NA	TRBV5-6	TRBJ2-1	TGTGCCAGCAGCCACGACAGGGTTGGAAACAATGAGCAGTTCTTC	CASSHDRVGNNEQFF
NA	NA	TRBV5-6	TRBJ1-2	TGTGCCAGCAGCTTGTATATCCCAGACTATGGCTACACCTTC	CASSLYIPDYGYTF
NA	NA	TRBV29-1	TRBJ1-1	TGCAGCGTAAACAGGCCGAACATTGAAGCTTTCTTT	CSVNRPNIEAFF
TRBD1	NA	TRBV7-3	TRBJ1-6	TGTGCCAGCAGCTTATTAGGGGACAGCAGCTCACCCCTCCACTTT	CASSLLGDSSSPLHF
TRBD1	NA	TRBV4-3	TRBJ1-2	TGCGCCAGCAGCCAAGCTACAGGGGGCTATGGCTACACCTTC	CASSQATGGYGYTF
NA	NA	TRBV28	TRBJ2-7	TGTGCCAGCAGTTTATACTTAGTGAACGAGCAGTACTTC	CASSLYLVNEQYF
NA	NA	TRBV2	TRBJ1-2	TGTGCCAGCAGTGTTGGAGGGGCCTATGGCTACACCTTC	CASSVGGAYGYTF
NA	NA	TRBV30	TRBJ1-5	TGTGCCTGGAGTGTAGAGGACAATCAGCCCCAGCATTTT	CAWSVEDNQPQHF
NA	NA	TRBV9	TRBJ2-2	TGTGCCAGCAGCGTAGCAGGGCCCGGGGAGCTGTTTTTT	CASSVAGPGELFF
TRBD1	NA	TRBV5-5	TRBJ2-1	TGTGCCAGCAGCTTCCTAAGCCCCAGATTGGACAGGGGCTACAATGAGCAGTTCTTC	CASSFLSPRLDRGYNEQFF
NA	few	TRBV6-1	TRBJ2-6	TGTGCCAGCAGTGAAGCCACAGGCTCTGGGGCCAACGTCCTGACTTTC	CASSEATGSGANVLTF
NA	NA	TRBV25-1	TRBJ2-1	TGTGCCAGCACGCCTGGCGGCAATGAGCAGTTCTTC	CASTPGGNEQFF
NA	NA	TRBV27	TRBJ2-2	TGTGCCAGCAGTTTAGGGTACGGGGTGGCCGGGGAGCTGTTTTTT	CASSLGYGVAGELFF
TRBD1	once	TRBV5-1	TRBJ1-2	TGCGCCAGCAGCTGGACAGGGGGGGCCCTCTATGGCTACACCTTC	CASSWTGGALYGYTF
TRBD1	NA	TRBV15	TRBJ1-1	TGTGCCACCAGCAGGGGACAGGGGGACACTGAAGCTTTCTTT	CATSRGQGDTEAFF
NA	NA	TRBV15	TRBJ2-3	TGTGCCACCAGCGTAGTGGGGCGGCCAGATACGCAGTATTTT	CATSVVGRPDTQYF
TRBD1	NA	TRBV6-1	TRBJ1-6	TGTGCCAGCAGTGAGGGGACAGGGGTCGAATCACCCCTCCACTTT	CASSEGTGVESPLHF
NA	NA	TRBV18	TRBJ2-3	TGTGCCAGCTCAGCTACAGGGATAACAGATACGCAGTATTTT	CASSATGITDTQYF
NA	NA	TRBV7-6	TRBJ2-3	TGTGCCAGCAGCTCAGGGGCCACAGATACGCAGTATTTT	CASSSGATDTQYF
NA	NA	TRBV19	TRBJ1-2	TGTGCCAGTAGTATAGGGGGGGGACCGGACTATGGCTACACCTTC	CASSIGGGPDYGYTF
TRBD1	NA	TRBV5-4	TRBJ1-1	TGTGCCAGCAGCTGGGACAGGGGACCAGAAGCTTTCTTT	CASSWDRGPEAFF
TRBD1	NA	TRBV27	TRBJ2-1	TGTGCCAGCAGTTTGACAGGGTCTGTCAATGACCAGTTCTTC	CASSLTGSVNDQFF
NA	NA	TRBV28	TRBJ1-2	TGTGCCAGCAGCCAACGGGACATAAACGGCTACACCTTC	CASSQRDINGYTF
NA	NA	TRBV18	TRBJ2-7	TGTGCCAGCTCACCACCGGGGACAAACTACGAGCAGTACTTC	CASSPPGTNYEQYF
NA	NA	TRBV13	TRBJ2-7	TGTGCCAGCAGCTTTGGACCCGGGGGACCGCATTCCTACGAGCAGTACTTC	CASSFGPGGPHSYEQYF
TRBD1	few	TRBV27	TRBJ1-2	TGTGCCAGCAGACCCCAGGGGGCAGGTGGCTACACCTTC	CASRPQGAGGYTF
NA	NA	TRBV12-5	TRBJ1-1	TGTGCTAGTGGTTTGGTAAGGGAGGCTTTCTTT	CASGLVREAFF
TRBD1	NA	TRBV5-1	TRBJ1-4	TGCGCCAGCAGCTCGGGACAGGGGGCAACTAATGAAAAACTGTTTTTT	CASSSGQGATNEKLFF
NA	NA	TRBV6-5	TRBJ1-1	TGTGCCAGCAGAAGAAAACAGGGTTGGAACACTGAAGCTTTCTTT	CASRRKQGWNTEAFF
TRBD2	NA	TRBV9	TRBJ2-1	TGTGCCAGCAGCGCCCCCGGGACTATGAACAATGAGCAGTTCTTC	CASSAPGTMNNEQFF
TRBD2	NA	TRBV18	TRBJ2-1	TGTGCCAGCTCTCGACGGACTAGCGACGACTACAATGAGCAGTTCTTC	CASSRRTSDDYNEQFF
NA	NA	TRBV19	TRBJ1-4	TGTGCCAGTAGATCGACAGCAACTAATGAAAAACTGTTTTTT	CASRSTATNEKLFF
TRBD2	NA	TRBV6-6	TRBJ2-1	TGTGCCAGCAGTACCCAGTCGGGGGGGAACTACAATGAGCAGTTCTTC	CASSTQSGGNYNEQFF
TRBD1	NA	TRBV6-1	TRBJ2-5	TGTGCCAGCAGTGGCCGGGGACAGGTGACGGTTGTTGAGACCCAGTACTTC	CASSGRGQVTVVETQYF
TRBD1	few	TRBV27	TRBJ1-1	TGTGCCAGCGGACAGGGAGAGATTGTAGCTTTCTTT	CASGQGEIVAFF
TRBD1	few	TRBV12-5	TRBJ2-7	TGTGCTAGTGGTACAGGGGTCGAGCAGTACTTC	CASGTGVEQYF
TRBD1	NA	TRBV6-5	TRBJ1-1	TGTGCCAGCAGAGGGGGGACAGGAATCAACACTGAAGCTTTCTTT	CASRGGTGINTEAFF
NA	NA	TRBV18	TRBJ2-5	TGTGCCAGCTCACCAAGGACAGGACTACAAGAGACCCAGTACTTC	CASSPRTGLQETQYF
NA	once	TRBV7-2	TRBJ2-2	TGTGCCAGCAGCTTCACGGGGACCGGGGAGCTGTTTTTT	CASSFTGTGELFF
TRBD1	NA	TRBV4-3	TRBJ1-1	TGCGCCAGCAGCCAAGAAGGGACAGGGGATAAAGCTTTCTTT	CASSQEGTGDKAFF
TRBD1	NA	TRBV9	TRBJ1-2	TGTGCCAGCAGCGTAAACAGGGGGCTTGGGATCTATGGCTACACCTTC	CASSVNRGLGIYGYTF
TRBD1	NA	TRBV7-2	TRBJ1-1	TGTGCCAGCAGGCCGCCCGGGACAGGGGTGACTGAAGCTTTCTTT	CASRPPGTGVTEAFF
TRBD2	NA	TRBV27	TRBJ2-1	TGTGCCAGCGGCGAGCGGGGGTCTTACGATGAGCAGTTCTTC	CASGERGSYDEQFF
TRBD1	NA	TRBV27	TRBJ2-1	TGTGCCAGCAGTTCTCGGACAGGCTCCTACAATGAGCAGTTCTTC	CASSSRTGSYNEQFF
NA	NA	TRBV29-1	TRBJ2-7	TGCAGCGCTGACAAACAGGGAACTGGAGAGCAGTACTTC	CSADKQGTGEQYF
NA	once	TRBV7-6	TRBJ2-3	TGTGCCAGCAGCTTAATCAACAGTGATACGCAGTATTTT	CASSLINSDTQYF